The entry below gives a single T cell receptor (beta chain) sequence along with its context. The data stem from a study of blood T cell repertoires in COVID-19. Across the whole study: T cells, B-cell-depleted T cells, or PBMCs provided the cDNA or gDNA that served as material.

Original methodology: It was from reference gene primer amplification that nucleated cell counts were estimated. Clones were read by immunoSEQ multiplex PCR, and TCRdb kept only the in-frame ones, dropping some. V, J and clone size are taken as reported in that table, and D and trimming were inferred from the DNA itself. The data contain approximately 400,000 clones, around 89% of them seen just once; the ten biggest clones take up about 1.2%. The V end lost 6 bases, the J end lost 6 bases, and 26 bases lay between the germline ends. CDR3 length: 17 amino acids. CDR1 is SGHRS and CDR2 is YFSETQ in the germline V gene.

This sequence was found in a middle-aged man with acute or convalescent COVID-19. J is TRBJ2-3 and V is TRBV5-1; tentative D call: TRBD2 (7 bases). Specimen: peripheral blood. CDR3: CASTPWGGRPGGDTQYF. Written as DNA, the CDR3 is TGCGCCAGCACCCCCTGGGGGGGCAGGCCAGGAGGGGATACGCAGTATTTT.